Listed here is a single TCR beta chain. Its target antigen remains unknown. No base quality information exists; no much larger clone differs at one position. This specimen belongs to a study of graft-versus-host responses after intestinal transplantation (dated by TCRdb to about 2021). Notes on the research overall: Multivisceral, liver-intestinal, or isolated intestinal transplants were received by the recipients. All recipients received anti-thymocyte globulin induction followed by maintenance tacrolimus and steroids for 3 to 4 years. Graft-versus-host and host-versus-graft alloreactive T cell clones were tracked in the graft, circulation and bone marrow after intestinal transplantation using bulk TCR-beta CDR3 sequencing. Alloreactive clones were identified by sequencing pre-transplant mixed lymphocyte reaction products and comparing these products with unstimulated pre-transplant donor and recipient T cells. Of the 20 to 25 intestinal transplant recipients enrolled in the cohort, one of whom was a retransplant, a few patients without pretransplant specimens were excluded. Donor T cell macrochimerism was defined as a peak of at least 4% donor T cells among recipient peripheral blood mononuclear cells. Instead of going to the commercial service, samples from a few later patients were sequenced in-house on an Illumina MiSeq and processed with MiXCR. Overall study outcomes, separate from this receptor: Early after transplant, peak levels of circulating GvH clones were associated with declines in HvG clones. The relatively low number and heterogeneity of intestinal transplant patients limited the conclusions. GvH clones were detected in recipient bone marrow, and some appeared earlier in ileal mucosa or blood, consistent with an intestinal mucosal origin. High GvH to HvG T cell clonal ratios were observed in the allografts of patients with donor T cell macrochimerism.

The library came from the immunoSEQ multiplex PCR assay. For most patients, genomic DNA was isolated using the Qiagen DNeasy Blood and Tissue Kit and was shipped frozen to Adaptive Biotechnologies for TCR sequencing. High-throughput TCR-beta CDR3 sequencing of genomic DNA from most patients was performed by Adaptive Biotechnologies. On the authors' methods: TCR sequencing data for approximately 17 patients were retrieved from Adaptive's ImmunoSEQ software; three other patients were processed with MiXCR and VDJtools. To correct CD4 versus CD8 sorting errors, sequences present in both subsets at a frequency ratio below 5:1 were removed. CDR3 nucleotide sequences shared between donor and recipient were removed because the origin of such sequences could not be assigned. At least 2-fold expansion over unstimulated cells and a minimum CFSE-low frequency of 0.002% (template counts) or 0.001% (read counts) were required for clones to be classified as alloreactive. A clone was considered mappable if detected in the sequenced pre-transplant spleen, lymph node, or MLR CFSE-low populations of the donor or recipient. The cumulative frequency of alloreactive clones was calculated as a percentage of all sequences, weighted by copy number. Imported from immuneACCESS, the table was reduced by TCRdb to in-frame sequences with V and J called. These copies leave out some clones; in studies compared against another copy, an unresolved V gene accounts for under half, and the cause of the remainder is not known. V and J calls and clone size are as listed in that table; D and trimming were resolved from the DNA. The sample table contains 85,000 to 90,000 clones; only one count was recorded for around 83% of them. The ten largest clones capture about a sixth of the sample.

V is pruned by 4 bases and J by 2 bases, leaving 3 bases of the junction without a gene match. The CDR3 covers 15 residues, taking in both the cysteine and the phenylalanine. CDR3 DNA is the only sequence kept; it has 45 bases, read in frame from the first base. The germline V gene encodes CDR1 MNHEY and CDR2 SVGAGI. The time point label corresponds to: cells obtained before transplantation from donor or recipient. CD3+CD4+ and CD3+CD8+ populations were FACS-sorted from unstimulated pre-transplant donor and recipient cells taken from spleen or lymph nodes. The chain couples TRBV6-5 to TRBJ2-3, with TRBD2 identical over 10 junction bases. The sequence came from a human donor who received an intestinal transplant. The sequencing here drew on unstimulated CD8+ T cells sorted from spleen or lymph node cells, taken before intestinal transplant. The nucleotide sequence is given as TGTGCCAGCAGTTTTAGCGGGGGGCTCACAGATACGCAGTATTTT. Its translation is CASSFSGGLTDTQYF.